The entry that follows covers one T cell receptor beta chain sequence. It has no known antigen specificity. Base quality data are lacking; no much larger clone is found one base away. The germline V gene (reference sequence) gives CDR1 as DFQATT and CDR2 as SNEGSKA. V gives up 6 bases and J gives up 5 bases, and the segment between their germline ends measures 13 bases. The CDR3 runs 12 amino acids, cysteine and phenylalanine included. Only the CDR3 part of the read is kept: 36 bases, read in frame from the first base. The source of the sample is a study of patients and donors after allogeneic stem cell transplantation (TCRdb year 2020). Libraries were made using RT-PCR. The data were produced on a NextSeq 550. The public reads were quality trimmed at Q25 with fastp and then assembled into clones with MiXCR by TCRdb, keeping productive beta chains. Each entry is one CDR3 protein sequence, shown with its most common DNA and genes. The sample contains 150,000 to 250,000 distinct CDR3 sequences, around two fifths of them found a single time. 33% of the sample lies in the top ten.

The V gene is TRBV20-1 and the J gene is TRBJ2-5; the D gene is not confidently resolved. The sequence was obtained from a human donor who was either an allogeneic HSCT recipient or a stem cell or donor lymphocyte infusion donor (not recorded which). It is not recorded whose cells these are; they may come from a transplant donor. Sequencing used blood, either unsorted or a sorted T cell fraction (not recorded which). The CDR3 in this case is CSAATPRETQYF. The nucleotide sequence reads as follows: TGCAGTGCAGCCACCCCAAGGGAGACCCAGTACTTC.